This TCR beta chain was sequenced in a study of regulatory T cells in long-lasting Graves disease. On the study more broadly: Persistent cases took antithyroid drugs over 5 years and stayed TSH receptor antibody positive.

This clonotype came up a few times. Its cognate antigen is unknown. V lost 1 base to trimming and J lost 0 bases; unmatched junction nucleotides: 3. Germline values: CDR1 MGHRA, CDR2 YSYEKL. CDR3 size: 16 residues. Study-level findings and limits: Persistent Graves' patients had lower TCR diversity than newly diagnosed ones. Segments TRBV28, TRBJ1-2 and TRBJ2-5 showed preferential usage in persistent disease.

To make TCR beta libraries, researchers used iRepertoire HTBI primers and Arm-PCR of CDR3 regions. TCRdb re-analysed the multiplex PCR reads in MiXCR, keeping a single row per CDR3 protein. The data contain almost 350,000 distinct CDR3 sequences, 20% of them seen just once; the ten biggest clones take up less than 30%. Time point specified: persistent/refractory GD, antithyroid drugs over 5 years with positive TRAb. Researchers made the TCR library from RNA that was extracted from PBMCs. The J gene is TRBJ1-3, the V gene TRBV4-1; 7 nucleotides agree with TRBD1. The source of this sequence is a female donor with Graves disease. The source was peripheral blood mononuclear cells (PBMCs), collected when the disease was refractory, from a patient treated with antithyroid drugs. CDR3 coding DNA: TGCGCCAGCAGCCAAGGCAGGGGGAACTCTGGAAACACCATATATTTT. Protein product: CASSQGRGNSGNTIYF.